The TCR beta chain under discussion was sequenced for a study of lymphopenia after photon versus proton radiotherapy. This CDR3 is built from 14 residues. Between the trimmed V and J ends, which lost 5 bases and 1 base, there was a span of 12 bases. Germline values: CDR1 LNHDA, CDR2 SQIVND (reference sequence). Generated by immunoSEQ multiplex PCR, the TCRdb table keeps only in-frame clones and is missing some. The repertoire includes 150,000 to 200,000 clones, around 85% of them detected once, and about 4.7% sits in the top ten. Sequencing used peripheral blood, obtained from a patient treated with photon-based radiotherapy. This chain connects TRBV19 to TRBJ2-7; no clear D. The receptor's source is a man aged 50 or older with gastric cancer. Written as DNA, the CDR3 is TGTGCCAGTAGTGCCCGGGCCCCGTCCTACGAGCAGTACTTC. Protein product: CASSARAPSYEQYF.